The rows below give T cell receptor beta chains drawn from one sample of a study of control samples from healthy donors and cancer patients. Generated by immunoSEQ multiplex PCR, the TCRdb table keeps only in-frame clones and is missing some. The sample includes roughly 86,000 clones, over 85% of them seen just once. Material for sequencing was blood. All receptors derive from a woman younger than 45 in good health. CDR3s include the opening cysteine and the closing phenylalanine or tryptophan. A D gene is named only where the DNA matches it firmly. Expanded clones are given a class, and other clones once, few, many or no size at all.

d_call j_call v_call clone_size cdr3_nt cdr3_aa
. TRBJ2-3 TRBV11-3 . TGTGCCAGCAGGGAGAGGGGCGGGATAGCAGATACGCAGTATTTT CASRERGGIADTQYF
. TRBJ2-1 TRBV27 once TGTGCCAGCAGTTTATATGGGTACAATGAGCAGTTCTTC CASSLYGYNEQFF
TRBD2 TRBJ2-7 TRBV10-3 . TGTGCCATCAGGGGGAGTAGCGGGAACTACGAGCAGTACTTC CAIRGSSGNYEQYF
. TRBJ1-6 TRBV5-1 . TGCGCCAGCAGTTCGGGGAACGGCCTGAATTCACCCCTCCACTTT CASSSGNGLNSPLHF
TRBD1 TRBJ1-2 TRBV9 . TGTGCCAGCAGCTCGACAGGGATGAGAAACGACTACACCTTC CASSSTGMRNDYTF
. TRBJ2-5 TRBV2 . TGTGCCAGCAGAAATACTAGGGACCAGTACTTC CASRNTRDQYF
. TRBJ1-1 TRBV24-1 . TGTGCCACCAGTGACTCTCAGGGTCACACTGAAGCTTTCTTT CATSDSQGHTEAFF
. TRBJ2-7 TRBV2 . TGTGCCAGCAGTGGGGACTTTACCTACGAGCAGTACTTC CASSGDFTYEQYF
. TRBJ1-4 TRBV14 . TGTGCCAGCAGCCAATCTGGGGCGATTGCAACTAATGAAAAACTGTTTTTT CASSQSGAIATNEKLFF
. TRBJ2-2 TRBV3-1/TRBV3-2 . TGTGCCAGCAGCCAAGAATCTTGGGGGACTTATCTCGGGGAGCTGTTTTTT CASSQESWGTYLGELFF
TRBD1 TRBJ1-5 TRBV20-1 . TGCAGTGCTAGTAGGACAGGGGGTATGAATCAGCCCCAGCATTTT CSASRTGGMNQPQHF
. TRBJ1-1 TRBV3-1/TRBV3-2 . TGTGCCAGCAGCCACCGGTGGCAGAACACTGAAGCTTTCTTT CASSHRWQNTEAFF
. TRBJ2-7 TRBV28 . TGTGCCAGCAGTTGGGACGGCCCCTACGAGCAGTACTTC CASSWDGPYEQYF
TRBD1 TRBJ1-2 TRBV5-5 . TGTGCCAGCAGCTCGGGACAGGGACGCAACTATGGCTACACCTTC CASSSGQGRNYGYTF
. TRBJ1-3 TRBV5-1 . TGCGCCAGCAGCTTGGCCATGCAAGGAAACACCATATATTTT CASSLAMQGNTIYF
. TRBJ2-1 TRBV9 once TGTGCCAGCAGCTTCAACCCCAATGAGCAGTTCTTC CASSFNPNEQFF
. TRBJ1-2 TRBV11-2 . TGTGCCAGCAGCTCCCCCGCCCGGTGGTATGGCTACACCTTC CASSSPARWYGYTF
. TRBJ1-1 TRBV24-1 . TGTGCCACCAGTGATCCGGGAGGGGCGCGAGCTTTCTTT CATSDPGGARAFF
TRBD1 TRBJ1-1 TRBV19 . TGTGCCAGTAGTCCGGGACAGGGATTAGTTGAAGCTTTCTTT CASSPGQGLVEAFF
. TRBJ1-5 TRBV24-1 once TGTGCCACCAGTCGCGGAGCGCCGGGTCAGCCCCAGCATTTT CATSRGAPGQPQHF
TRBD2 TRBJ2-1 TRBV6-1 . TGTGCCAGCAAATTAGGACTAGCGGGGGGCTATGAGCAGTTCTTC CASKLGLAGGYEQFF
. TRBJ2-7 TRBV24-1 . TGTGCCACCAGTGATGAAAAAGGCTACGAGCAGTACTTC CATSDEKGYEQYF
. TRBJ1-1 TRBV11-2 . TGTGCCAGCAGCCTAGGTCCGAACGGTTGGAACACTGAAGCTTTCTTT CASSLGPNGWNTEAFF
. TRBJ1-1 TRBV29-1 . TGCAGCGTTAGCAGGGAGAACACTGAAGCTTTCTTT CSVSRENTEAFF
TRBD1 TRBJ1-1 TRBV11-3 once TGTGCCAGCAGCTTTACAGGGGTTGGCACTGAAGCTTTCTTT CASSFTGVGTEAFF
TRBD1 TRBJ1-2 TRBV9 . TGTGCCAGCAGCAACCCGGACAGGGTACAAGGCTACACCTTC CASSNPDRVQGYTF
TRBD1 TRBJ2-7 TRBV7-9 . TGTGCCAGCAGCTTACCGGGACAGATCTACGAGCAGTACTTC CASSLPGQIYEQYF
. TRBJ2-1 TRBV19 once TGTGCCAGTAGTCTCTGGGGCAATGAGCAGTTCTTC CASSLWGNEQFF
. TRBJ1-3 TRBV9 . TGTGCCAGCGAAGGAGGTTCTGGAAACACCATATATTTT CASEGGSGNTIYF
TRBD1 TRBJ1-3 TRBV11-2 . TGTGCCAGCAGCTTAGAAGCAGGGACAGCCGGAAACACCATATATTTT CASSLEAGTAGNTIYF
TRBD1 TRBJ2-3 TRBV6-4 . TGTGCCAGCAGTGACGGACAGGGGGCAGATACGCAGTATTTT CASSDGQGADTQYF
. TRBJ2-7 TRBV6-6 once TGTGCCAGCAGTTCACGGGTTCAAGACGAGCAGTACTTC CASSSRVQDEQYF
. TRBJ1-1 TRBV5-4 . TGTGCCAGCAGCTCACAGGGCCGGAACACTGAAGCTTTCTTT CASSSQGRNTEAFF
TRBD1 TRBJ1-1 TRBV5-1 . TGCGCCAGCAGCGCCCGACAGGGAGCGGGTACTGAAGCTTTCTTT CASSARQGAGTEAFF
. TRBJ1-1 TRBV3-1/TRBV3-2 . TGTGCCAGCAGCCAAGCCACGCCAGGGGCTGAAGCTTTCTTT CASSQATPGAEAFF
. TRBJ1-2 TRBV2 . TGTGCCAGCAGTGACGTTGTGGGCAGCTATGGCTACACCTTC CASSDVVGSYGYTF
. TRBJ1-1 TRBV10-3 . TGTGCCATCAGGCAGGGGCGGGAAACTGAAGCTTTCTTT CAIRQGRETEAFF
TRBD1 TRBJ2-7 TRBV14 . TGTGCCAGCAGCTCCGGGACAGGTTATGACGAGCAGTACTTC CASSSGTGYDEQYF
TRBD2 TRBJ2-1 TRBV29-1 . TGCAGCGTAAAGACTAGCGGCTCCTACAATGAGCAGTTCTTC CSVKTSGSYNEQFF
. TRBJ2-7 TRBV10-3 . TGTGCCATCAGTGGAGCTTACGAGCAGTACTTC CAISGAYEQYF
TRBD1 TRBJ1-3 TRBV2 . TGTGCCAGCAGTGGCCAGGGGGTGCACACCATATATTTT CASSGQGVHTIYF
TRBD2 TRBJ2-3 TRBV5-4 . TGTGCCAGCAGCTTGAAAGGGTCTAGCGGGGGGCCCGGCACAGATACGCAGTATTTT CASSLKGSSGGPGTDTQYF
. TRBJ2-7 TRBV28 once TGTGCCAGCAAAGGGCGAGGTTACGAGCAGTACTTC CASKGRGYEQYF
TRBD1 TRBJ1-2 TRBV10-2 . TGCGCCAGCAGTGAGTCGGGACAGGGAGGCTACACCTTC CASSESGQGGYTF
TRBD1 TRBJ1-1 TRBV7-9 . TGTGCCAGCAGCATCGACAGGGGCCGGAACACTGAAGCTTTCTTT CASSIDRGRNTEAFF
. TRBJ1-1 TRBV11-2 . TGTGCCAGCACCGTGCGGTCGGGGGGAAACACTGAAGCTTTCTTT CASTVRSGGNTEAFF
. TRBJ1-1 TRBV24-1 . TGTGCCACCAGTGTAGGAATAAACACTGAAGCTTTCTTT CATSVGINTEAFF
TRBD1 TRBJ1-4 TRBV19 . TGTGCCAGTAGTACGGACAGGGTAGAGGAAAAACTGTTTTTT CASSTDRVEEKLFF
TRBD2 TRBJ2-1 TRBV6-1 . TGTGCCAGCAGTGAAGAGGTGACTAGCGTCTACAATGAGCAGTTCTTC CASSEEVTSVYNEQFF
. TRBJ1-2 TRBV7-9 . TGTGCCAGCAGCCCCCCGACAGCTAACTATGGCTACACCTTC CASSPPTANYGYTF
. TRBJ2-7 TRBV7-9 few TGTGCCAGCAGTTGGGGGGCTAGCTGGTACGAGCAGTACTTC CASSWGASWYEQYF
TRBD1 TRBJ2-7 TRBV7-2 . TGTGCCAGCAGCTTAGAGGTAGGGGGCAGCGAGCAGTACTTC CASSLEVGGSEQYF
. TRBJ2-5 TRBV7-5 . TGTGCCAGAAGCCCACGTCCGGGACAGAAAGACCAAGAGACCCAGTACTTC CARSPRPGQKDQETQYF
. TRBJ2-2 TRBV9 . TGTGCCAGCTCTCCTGGCTGGGGGGAGGCCGGGGAGCTGTTTTTT CASSPGWGEAGELFF
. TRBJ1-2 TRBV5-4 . TGTGCCAGCAGCTTCCAGGGTCCGGGGGTCAACACCTTC CASSFQGPGVNTF
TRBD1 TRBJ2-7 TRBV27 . TGTGCCAGCAGCAGGCGGACAGGGATATACGAGCAGTACTTC CASSRRTGIYEQYF
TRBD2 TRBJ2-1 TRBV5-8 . TGTGCCAGCAGCTTGGAAGGTGGGACTAGCGGGGCCTACAATGAGCAGTTCTTC CASSLEGGTSGAYNEQFF
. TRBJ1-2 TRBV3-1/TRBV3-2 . TGTGCCAGCAGCCAAGTCCCACAGGGTATTGGCTACACCTTC CASSQVPQGIGYTF
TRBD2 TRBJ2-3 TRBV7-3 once TGTGCCAGCAGCCTCGTACCGGGACTAGCGGGAAATAGGGATACGCAGTATTTT CASSLVPGLAGNRDTQYF
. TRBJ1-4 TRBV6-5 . TGTGCCAGCAGTTATACCGGGCCGGTGGGGAAACTGTTTTTT CASSYTGPVGKLFF